The clone carrying this T cell receptor beta chain has a count of ten or more. Its antigen is unknown. There were TCR beta CDR3 regions amplified from RNA transcripts. The study used the HTBI primer set for a first-round RT-PCR of the TCR CDR3. TCRdb passed the multiplex PCR reads through MiXCR, listing each CDR3 protein once. The data show 500,000 to 550,000 distinct CDR3 sequences, with just under 20% seen just once and approximately 48% held by the top ten. The CDR3 covers 17 residues. Trimming at V came to 5 bases and at J to 7 bases, leaving 16 bases not matched to a gene. Germline assignment: CDR1 MDHEN and CDR2 SYDVKM. This entry belongs to a study of T cells in Graves' hyperthyroidism and ophthalmopathy. Patients showing uncontrolled infection, other autoimmune disease, pregnancy or lactation were ineligible. Clinical symptoms, serum thyroxine and TRAb, thyroid ultrasound and orbital computed tomography were used for the diagnoses.

Findings and caveats of the study: Most thyroid-expanded clonotypes above 0.001 were also found in blood.

The chain joins TRBV28 to TRBJ2-1; TRBD2 matches 8 bases. The TCR sequence derives from a man aged 35-49 years with Graves' ophthalmopathy. The sequenced sample consisted of blood. Here the CDR3 DNA reads TGTGCCAGCAGTCCTTTGACCGGGACTAGAATGAAAAATGAGCAGTTCTTC. This codes for CASSPLTGTRMKNEQFF.